A selection of T cell receptor beta chains follows, all from one sample in a study of blood T cell repertoires in COVID-19. Produced via immunoSEQ multiplex PCR; TCRdb's table is partial and in-frame only. Of 110,000 to 150,000 clones listed, 85% to 90% are singletons. Sequenced input: peripheral blood. The receptors originated from a woman older than 75 with acute or convalescent COVID-19. The CDR3 runs from the conserved cysteine through the conserved F or W. A D gene is named only where the DNA matches it firmly.

V: TRBV24-1; D: -; CDR3: CATSAHRDTDTQYF
V: TRBV6-2/TRBV6-3; D: -; CDR3: CASSYIMHRATQPQHF
V: TRBV10-3; D: -; CDR3: CAIIQTGTYNEQFF
V: TRBV10-1; D: -; CDR3: CASSEGSSHGEKLFF
V: TRBV25-1; D: -; CDR3: CASSDHRGRAEAFF
V: TRBV2; D: TRBD1; CDR3: CASSEEGQGNSPLHF
V: TRBV6-2/TRBV6-3; D: -; CDR3: CASSPRVGRTQYF
V: TRBV29-1; D: TRBD1; CDR3: CSVDSGQGLYGYTF
V: TRBV18; D: -; CDR3: CASSTGSSYTGELFF
V: TRBV19; D: TRBD1; CDR3: CASSSPTGTGGTTFDQPQHF
V: TRBV2; D: -; CDR3: CASRGRGKNQPQHF
V: TRBV3-1/TRBV3-2; D: TRBD1; CDR3: CASSNTYRQGASGYTF
V: TRBV7-9; D: TRBD2; CDR3: CASTPKRESAYNEQFF
V: TRBV7-2; D: TRBD1; CDR3: CASSLAGDRGYGYTF
V: TRBV6-5; D: -; CDR3: CASLEVNRHPDTQYF
V: TRBV6-5; D: -; CDR3: CASQVSNTEAFF
V: TRBV5-1; D: TRBD1; CDR3: CASSPGTALTLEAFF
V: TRBV6-6; D: -; CDR3: CASSYSTEIHNEQFF
V: TRBV5-1; D: -; CDR3: CASSLVASTGPGSYNEQFF
V: TRBV6-5; D: TRBD2; CDR3: CASRLAGGRETQYF
V: TRBV4-1; D: -; CDR3: CASSQDPGIGNTIYF
V: TRBV5-1; D: -; CDR3: CASSLDSSGNTIYF
V: TRBV5-1; D: TRBD1; CDR3: CASSLGTGDNSPLHF
V: TRBV19; D: -; CDR3: CASIGYREDYGYTF
V: TRBV5-1; D: TRBD1; CDR3: CASSSLQGAQVTGELFF
V: TRBV4-3; D: -; CDR3: CASSQESSGGEKLFF
V: TRBV6-5; D: TRBD1; CDR3: CASSYKGQGNTGELFF
V: TRBV18; D: TRBD1; CDR3: CASSTQGAEAFF
V: TRBV2; D: -; CDR3: CASRADTHNSPLHF